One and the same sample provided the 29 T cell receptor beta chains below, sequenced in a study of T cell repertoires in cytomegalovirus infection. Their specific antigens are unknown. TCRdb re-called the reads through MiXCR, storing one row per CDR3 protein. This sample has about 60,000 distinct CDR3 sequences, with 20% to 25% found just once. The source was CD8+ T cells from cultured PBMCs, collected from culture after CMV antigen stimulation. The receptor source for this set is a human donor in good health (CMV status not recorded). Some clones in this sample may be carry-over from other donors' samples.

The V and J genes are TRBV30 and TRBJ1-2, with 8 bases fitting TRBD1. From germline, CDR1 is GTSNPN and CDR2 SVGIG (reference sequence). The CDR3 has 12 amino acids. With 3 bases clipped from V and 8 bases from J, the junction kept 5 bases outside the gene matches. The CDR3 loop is CAWSRQGNGYTF. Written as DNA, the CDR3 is TGTGCCTGGAGCCGACAGGGGAACGGCTACACCTTC.

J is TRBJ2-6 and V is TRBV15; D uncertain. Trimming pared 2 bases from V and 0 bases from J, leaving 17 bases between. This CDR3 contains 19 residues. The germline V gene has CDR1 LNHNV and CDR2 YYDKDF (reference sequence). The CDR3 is CATSRRMAGPSSGANVLTF. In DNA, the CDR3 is TGTGCCACCAGCAGAAGGATGGCAGGCCCGAGCTCTGGGGCCAACGTCCTGACTTTC.

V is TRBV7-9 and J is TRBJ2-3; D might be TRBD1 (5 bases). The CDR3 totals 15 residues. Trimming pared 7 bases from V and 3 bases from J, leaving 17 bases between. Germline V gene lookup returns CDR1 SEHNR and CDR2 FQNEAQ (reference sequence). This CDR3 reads CASTPRQSRTDTQYF. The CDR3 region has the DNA TGTGCCAGCACCCCAAGACAGTCCCGGACAGATACGCAGTATTTT.

The CDR3 here is CASSSGQGSVGYTF. The CDR3 DNA is TGTGCCAGCAGTTCGGGACAGGGGAGCGTTGGCTACACCTTC. The chain carries TRBV28 and TRBJ1-2, with 10 bases identical to TRBD1. Trimming at V came to 4 bases and at J to 7 bases, leaving 6 bases not matched to a gene. The CDR3 is 14 amino acids. Germline-derived CDR1 and CDR2 are MDHEN and SYDVKM.

The CDR3 is CASSQTQGGLGTDTQYF. DNA for the CDR3: TGTGCCAGCAGCCAAACCCAAGGGGGACTAGGCACAGATACGCAGTATTTT. The chain joins TRBV7-6 to TRBJ2-3, with 8 bases matching TRBD2. The CDR3 consists of 17 residues. V gave up 5 bases and J gave up 1 base; unmatched junction bases: 11. Germline assignment: CDR1 SGHVS and CDR2 FNYEAQ.

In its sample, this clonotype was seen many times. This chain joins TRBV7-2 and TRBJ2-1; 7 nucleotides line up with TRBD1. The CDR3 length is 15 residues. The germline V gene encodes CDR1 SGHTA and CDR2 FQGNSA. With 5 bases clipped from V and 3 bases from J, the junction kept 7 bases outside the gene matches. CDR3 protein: CASSLDRDYYNEQFF. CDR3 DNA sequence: TGTGCCAGCAGCCTAGACAGGGATTACTACAATGAGCAGTTCTTC.

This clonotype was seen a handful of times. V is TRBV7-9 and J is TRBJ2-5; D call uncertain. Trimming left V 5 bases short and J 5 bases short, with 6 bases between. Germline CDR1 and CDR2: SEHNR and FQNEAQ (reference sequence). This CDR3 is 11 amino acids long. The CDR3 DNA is TGTGCCAGCAGCCCCCTGGAGACCCAGTACTTC. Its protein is CASSPLETQYF.

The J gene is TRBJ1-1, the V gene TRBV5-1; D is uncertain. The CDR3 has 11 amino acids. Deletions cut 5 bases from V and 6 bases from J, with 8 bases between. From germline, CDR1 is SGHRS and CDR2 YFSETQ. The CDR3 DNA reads TGCGCCAGCAGTTATGGGGCTGAAGCTTTCTTT. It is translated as CASSYGAEAFF.

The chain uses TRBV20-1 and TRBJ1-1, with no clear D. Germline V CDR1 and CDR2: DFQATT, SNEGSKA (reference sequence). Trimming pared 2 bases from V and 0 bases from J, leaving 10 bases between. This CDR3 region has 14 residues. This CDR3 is CSARRADLNTEAFF. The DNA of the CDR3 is TGCAGTGCTAGAAGGGCCGACTTGAACACTGAAGCTTTCTTT.

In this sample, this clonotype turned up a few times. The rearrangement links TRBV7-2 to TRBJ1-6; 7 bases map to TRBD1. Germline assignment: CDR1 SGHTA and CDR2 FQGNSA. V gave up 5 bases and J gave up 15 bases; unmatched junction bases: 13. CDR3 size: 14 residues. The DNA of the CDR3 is TGTGCCAGCAGCCTCGGTGGCAGGGGGTATAGCCTCCACTTT. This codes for CASSLGGRGYSLHF.

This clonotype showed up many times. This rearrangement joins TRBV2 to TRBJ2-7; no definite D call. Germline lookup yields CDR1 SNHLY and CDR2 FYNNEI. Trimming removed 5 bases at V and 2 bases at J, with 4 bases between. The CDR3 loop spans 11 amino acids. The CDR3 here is CASSPTYEQYF. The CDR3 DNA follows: TGTGCCAGCAGTCCGACCTACGAGCAGTACTTC.

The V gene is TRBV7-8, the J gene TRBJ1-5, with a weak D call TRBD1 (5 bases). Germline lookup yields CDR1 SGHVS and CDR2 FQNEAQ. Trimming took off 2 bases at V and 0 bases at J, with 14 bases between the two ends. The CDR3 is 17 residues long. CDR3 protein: CASSLWGLDLSNQPQHF. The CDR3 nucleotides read TGTGCCAGCAGCTTATGGGGGTTAGACCTTAGCAATCAGCCCCAGCATTTT.

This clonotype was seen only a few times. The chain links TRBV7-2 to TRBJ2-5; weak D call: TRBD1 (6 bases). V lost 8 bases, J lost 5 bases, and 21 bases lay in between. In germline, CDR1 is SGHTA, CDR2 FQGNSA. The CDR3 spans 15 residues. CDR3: CASASTMDSRETQYF. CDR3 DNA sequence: TGTGCCAGCGCTTCGACTATGGACAGTCGCGAGACCCAGTACTTC.

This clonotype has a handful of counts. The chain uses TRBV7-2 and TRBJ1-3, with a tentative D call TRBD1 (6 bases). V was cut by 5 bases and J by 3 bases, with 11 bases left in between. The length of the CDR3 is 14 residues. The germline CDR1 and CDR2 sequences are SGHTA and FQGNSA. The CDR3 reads CASSITGSGNTIYF. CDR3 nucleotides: TGTGCCAGCAGCATTACAGGGAGTGGAAACACCATATATTTT.

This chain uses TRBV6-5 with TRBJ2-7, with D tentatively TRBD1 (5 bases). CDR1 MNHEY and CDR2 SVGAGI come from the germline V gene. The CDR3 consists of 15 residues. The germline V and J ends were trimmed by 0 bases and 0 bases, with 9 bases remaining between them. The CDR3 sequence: CASSYSRQLSYEQYF. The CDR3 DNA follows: TGTGCCAGCAGTTACTCCCGACAGCTCTCCTACGAGCAGTACTTC.

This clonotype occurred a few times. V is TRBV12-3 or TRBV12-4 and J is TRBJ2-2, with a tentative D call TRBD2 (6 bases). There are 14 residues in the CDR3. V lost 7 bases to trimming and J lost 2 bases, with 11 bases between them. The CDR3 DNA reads TGTGCCAGCACCCCGGGACTCAACACCGGGGAGCTGTTTTTT. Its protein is CASTPGLNTGELFF.

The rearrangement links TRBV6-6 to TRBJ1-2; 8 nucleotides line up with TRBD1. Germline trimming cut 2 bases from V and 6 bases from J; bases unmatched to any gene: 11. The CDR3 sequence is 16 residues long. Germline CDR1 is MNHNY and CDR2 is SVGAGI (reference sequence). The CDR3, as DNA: TGTGCCAGCAGTTACCTCCTGCATACAGGGGGGCATGGCTACACCTTC. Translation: CASSYLLHTGGHGYTF.

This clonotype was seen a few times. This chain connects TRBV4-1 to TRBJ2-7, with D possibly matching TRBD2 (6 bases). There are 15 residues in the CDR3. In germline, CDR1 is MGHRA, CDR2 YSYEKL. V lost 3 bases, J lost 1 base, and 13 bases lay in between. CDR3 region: CASSQGTPSSYEQYF. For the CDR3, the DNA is TGCGCCAGCAGCCAGGGGACTCCCTCGTCCTACGAGCAGTACTTC.

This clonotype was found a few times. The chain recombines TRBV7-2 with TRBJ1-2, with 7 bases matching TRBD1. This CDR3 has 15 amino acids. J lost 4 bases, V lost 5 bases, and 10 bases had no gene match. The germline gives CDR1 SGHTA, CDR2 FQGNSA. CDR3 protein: CASSPEPGQRYGYTF. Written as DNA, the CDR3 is TGTGCCAGCAGCCCTGAACCGGGACAGCGCTATGGCTACACCTTC.

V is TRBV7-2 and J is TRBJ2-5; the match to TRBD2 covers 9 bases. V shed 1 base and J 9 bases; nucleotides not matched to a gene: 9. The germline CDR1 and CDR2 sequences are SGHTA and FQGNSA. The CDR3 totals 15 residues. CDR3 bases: TGTGCCAGCAGCTTAGAGCGGGGGGCACTTTTGGCCCAGTACTTC. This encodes CASSLERGALLAQYF.

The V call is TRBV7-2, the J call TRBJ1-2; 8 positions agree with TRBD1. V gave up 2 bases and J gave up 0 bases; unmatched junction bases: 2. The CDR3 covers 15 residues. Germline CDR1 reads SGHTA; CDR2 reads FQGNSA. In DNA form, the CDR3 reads TGTGCCAGCAGCTTAACGGACAGGGCTAACTATGGCTACACCTTC. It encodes CASSLTDRANYGYTF.

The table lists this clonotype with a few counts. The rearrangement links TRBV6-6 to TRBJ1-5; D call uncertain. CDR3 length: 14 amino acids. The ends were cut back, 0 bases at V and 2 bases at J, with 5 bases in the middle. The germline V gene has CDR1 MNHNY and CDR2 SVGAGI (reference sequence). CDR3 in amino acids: CASSYSPGNQPQHF. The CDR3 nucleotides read TGTGCCAGCAGTTACTCCCCGGGCAATCAGCCCCAGCATTTT.

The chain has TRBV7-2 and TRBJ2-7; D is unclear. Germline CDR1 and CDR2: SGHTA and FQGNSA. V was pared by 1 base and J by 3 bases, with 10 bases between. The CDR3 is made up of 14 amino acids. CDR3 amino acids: CASSLEEPYYEQYF. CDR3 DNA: TGTGCCAGCAGCTTAGAAGAACCCTACTACGAGCAGTACTTC.

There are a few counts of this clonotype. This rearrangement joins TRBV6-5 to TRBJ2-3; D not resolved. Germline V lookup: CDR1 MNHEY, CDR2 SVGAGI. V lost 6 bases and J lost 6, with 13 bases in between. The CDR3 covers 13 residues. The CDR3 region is CASSLYPADTQYF. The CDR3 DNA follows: TGTGCCAGCAGCCTGTACCCGGCGGATACGCAGTATTTT.

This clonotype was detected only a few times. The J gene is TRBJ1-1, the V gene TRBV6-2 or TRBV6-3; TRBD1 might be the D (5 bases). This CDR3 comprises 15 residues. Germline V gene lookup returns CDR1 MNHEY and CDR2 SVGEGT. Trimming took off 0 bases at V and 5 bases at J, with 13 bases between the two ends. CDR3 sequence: CASSYSVQGGTEAFF. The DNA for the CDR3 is TGTGCCAGCAGTTACTCAGTCCAGGGAGGGACTGAAGCTTTCTTT.

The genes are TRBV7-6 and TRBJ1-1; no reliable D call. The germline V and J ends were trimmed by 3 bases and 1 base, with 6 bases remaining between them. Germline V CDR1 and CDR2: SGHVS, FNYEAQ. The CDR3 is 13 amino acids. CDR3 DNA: TGTGCCAGCAGCTTGACCAAGAACACTGAAGCTTTCTTT. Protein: CASSLTKNTEAFF.

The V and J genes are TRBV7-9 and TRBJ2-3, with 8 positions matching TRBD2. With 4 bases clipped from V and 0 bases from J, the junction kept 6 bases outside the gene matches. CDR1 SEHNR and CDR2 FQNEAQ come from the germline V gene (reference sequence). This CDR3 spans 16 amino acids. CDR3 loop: CASSSLAGKSTDTQYF. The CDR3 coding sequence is TGTGCCAGCAGCTCCTTAGCGGGGAAAAGCACAGATACGCAGTATTTT.

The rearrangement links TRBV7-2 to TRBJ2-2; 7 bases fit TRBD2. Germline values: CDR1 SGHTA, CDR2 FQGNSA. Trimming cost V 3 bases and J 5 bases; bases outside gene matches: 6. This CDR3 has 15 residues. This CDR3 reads CASSFGGGETGELFF. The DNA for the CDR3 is TGTGCCAGCAGCTTCGGTGGGGGGGAAACCGGGGAGCTGTTTTTT.

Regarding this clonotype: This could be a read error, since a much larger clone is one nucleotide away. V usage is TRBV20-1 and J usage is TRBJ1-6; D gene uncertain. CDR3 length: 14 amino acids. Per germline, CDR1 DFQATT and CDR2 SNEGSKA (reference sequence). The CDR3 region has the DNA TGCAGTGCTAGAACGGCAGCATATAATCCACCCCTCCACTTT. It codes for CSARTAAYNPPLHF.